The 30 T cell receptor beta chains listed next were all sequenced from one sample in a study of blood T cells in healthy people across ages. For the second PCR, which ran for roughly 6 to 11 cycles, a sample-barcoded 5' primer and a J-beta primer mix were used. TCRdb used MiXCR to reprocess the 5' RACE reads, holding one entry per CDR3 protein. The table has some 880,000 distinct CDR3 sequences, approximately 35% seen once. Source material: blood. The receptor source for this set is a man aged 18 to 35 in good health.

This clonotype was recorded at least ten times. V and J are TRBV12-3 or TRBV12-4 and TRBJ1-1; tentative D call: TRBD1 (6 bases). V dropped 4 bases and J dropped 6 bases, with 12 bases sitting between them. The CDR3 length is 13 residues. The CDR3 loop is CASSSTGIPEAFF. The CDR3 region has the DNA TGTGCCAGCAGTTCCACAGGGATCCCTGAAGCTTTCTTT.

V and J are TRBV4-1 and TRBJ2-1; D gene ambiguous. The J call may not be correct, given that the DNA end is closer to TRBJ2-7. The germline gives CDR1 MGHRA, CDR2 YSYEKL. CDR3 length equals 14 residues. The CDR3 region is CASSQAGSNNEQYF. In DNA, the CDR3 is TGCGCCAGCAGCCAAGCTGGGTCGAACAATGAGCAGTACTTC.

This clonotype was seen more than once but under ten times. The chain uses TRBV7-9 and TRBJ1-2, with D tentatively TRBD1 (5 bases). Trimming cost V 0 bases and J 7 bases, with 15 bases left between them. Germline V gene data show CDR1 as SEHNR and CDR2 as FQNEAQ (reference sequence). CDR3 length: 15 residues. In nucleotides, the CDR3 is TGTGCCAGCAGCTTAGCGCCGGGACTGATGTGTGGCTACACCTTC. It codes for CASSLAPGLMCGYTF.

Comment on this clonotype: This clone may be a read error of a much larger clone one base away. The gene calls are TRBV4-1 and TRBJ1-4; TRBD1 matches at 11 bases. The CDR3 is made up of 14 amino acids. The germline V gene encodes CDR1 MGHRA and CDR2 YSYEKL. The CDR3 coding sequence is TGCGCCAGCAGCACCCGGACAGGGGGCGAAAAACTGTTATTT. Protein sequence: CASSTRTGGEKLLF.

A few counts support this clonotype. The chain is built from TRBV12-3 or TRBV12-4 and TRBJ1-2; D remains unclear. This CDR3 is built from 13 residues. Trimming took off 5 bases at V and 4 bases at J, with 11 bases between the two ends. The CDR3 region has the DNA TGTGCCAGCAGTGTGACGCGGGGCTATGGCTACACCTTC. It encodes CASSVTRGYGYTF.

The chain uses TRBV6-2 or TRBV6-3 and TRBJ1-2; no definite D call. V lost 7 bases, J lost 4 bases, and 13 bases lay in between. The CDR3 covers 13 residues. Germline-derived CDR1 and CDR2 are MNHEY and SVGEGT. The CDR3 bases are TGTGCCAGCAACAACGGGCTATTCTATGGCTACACCTTC. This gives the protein CASNNGLFYGYTF.

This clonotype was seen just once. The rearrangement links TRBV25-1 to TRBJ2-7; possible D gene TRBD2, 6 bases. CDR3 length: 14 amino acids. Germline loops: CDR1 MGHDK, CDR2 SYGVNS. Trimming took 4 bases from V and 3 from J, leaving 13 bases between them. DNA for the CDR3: TGTGCCAGCAGTGGTGGGACTCCGCACTACGAGCAGTACTTC. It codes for CASSGGTPHYEQYF.

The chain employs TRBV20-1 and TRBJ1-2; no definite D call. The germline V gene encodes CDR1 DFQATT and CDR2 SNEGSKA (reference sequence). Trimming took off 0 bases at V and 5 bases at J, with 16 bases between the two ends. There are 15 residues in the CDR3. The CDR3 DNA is TGCAGTGCTAGAGATCTCGCAGAGCCCAGGTATGGCTACACCTTC. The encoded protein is CSARDLAEPRYGYTF.

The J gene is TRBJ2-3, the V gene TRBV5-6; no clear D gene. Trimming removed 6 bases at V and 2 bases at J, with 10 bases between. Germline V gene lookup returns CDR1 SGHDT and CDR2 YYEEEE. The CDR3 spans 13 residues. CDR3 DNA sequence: TGTGCCAGCAAGGGCACTTCCACAGATACGCAGTATTTT. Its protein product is CASKGTSTDTQYF.

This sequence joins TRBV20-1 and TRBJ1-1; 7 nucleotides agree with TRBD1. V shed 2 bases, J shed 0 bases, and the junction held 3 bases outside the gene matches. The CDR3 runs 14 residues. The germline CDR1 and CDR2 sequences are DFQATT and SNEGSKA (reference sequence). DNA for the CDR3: TGCAGTGCTAGAAGAGGGGGCATGAACACTGAAGCTTTCTTT. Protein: CSARRGGMNTEAFF.

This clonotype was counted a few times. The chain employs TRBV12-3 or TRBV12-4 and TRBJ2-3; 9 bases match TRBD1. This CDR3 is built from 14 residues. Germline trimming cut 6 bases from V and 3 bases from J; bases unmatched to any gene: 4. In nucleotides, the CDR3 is TGTGCCAGCAGGTATGGACAGGGGACAGATACGCAGTATTTT. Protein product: CASRYGQGTDTQYF.

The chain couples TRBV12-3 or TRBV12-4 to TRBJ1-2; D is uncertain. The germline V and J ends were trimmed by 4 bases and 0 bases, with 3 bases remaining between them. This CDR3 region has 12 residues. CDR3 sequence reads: CASSYPNYGYTF. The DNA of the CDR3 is TGTGCCAGCAGTTACCCTAACTATGGCTACACCTTC.

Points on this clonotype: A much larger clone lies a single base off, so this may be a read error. CDR3 DNA sequence: TGTGCCGGCAGCCCCCGCCCGCTTTTTGACATTCAGTACTTC. Translation: CAGSPRPLFDIQYF. The J gene is TRBJ2-5, the V gene TRBV7-2; no definite D call. The J call could be wrong; TRBJ2-4 is a better fit for the DNA end. The CDR3 loop spans 14 amino acids. CDR1 is SGHTA, CDR2 FQGNSA, per germline.

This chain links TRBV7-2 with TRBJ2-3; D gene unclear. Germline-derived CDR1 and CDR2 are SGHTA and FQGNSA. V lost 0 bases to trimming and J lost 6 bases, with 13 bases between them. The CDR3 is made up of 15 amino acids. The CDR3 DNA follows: TGTGCCAGCAGCTTAGCGGGCGTTATGGGGGATACGCAGTATTTT. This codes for CASSLAGVMGDTQYF. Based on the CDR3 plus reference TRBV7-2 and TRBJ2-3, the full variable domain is GAGVSQSPSNKVTEKGKDVELRCDPISGHTALYWYRQSLGQGLEFLIYFQGNSAPDKSGLPSDRFSAERTGGSVSTLTIQRTQQEDSAVYLCASSLAGVMGDTQYFGPGTRLTVL.

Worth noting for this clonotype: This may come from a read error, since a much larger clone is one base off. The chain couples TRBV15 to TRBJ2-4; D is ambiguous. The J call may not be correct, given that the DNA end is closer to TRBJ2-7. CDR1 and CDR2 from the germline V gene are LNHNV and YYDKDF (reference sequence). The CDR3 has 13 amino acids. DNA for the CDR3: TGTGCCACCAGCAGAGCAGATTCCTCCGAGCAGTACTTC. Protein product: CATSRADSSEQYF.

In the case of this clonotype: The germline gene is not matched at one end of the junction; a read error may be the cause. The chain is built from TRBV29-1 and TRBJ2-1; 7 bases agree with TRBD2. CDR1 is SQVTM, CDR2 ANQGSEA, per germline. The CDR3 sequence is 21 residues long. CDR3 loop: CSVRRSEVLGGIMGSYNERFF. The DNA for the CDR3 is TGTAGCGTTAGAAGGAGTGAGGTGTTGGGGGGGATAATGGGGTCCTACAATGAGCGGTTCTTC.

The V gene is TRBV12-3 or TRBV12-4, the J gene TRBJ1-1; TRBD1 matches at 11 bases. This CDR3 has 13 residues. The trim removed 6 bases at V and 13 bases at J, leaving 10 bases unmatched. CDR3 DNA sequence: TGTGCCAGCAGCATCCGGGACAGGGGGGTTGTTTTCTTT. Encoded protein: CASSIRDRGVVFF.

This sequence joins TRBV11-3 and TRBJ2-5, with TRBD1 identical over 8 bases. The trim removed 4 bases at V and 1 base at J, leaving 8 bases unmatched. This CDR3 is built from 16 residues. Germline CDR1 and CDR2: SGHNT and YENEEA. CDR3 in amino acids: CASSSGQGKSQETQYF. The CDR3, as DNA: TGTGCCAGCAGCTCCGGACAGGGAAAGTCCCAAGAGACCCAGTACTTC.

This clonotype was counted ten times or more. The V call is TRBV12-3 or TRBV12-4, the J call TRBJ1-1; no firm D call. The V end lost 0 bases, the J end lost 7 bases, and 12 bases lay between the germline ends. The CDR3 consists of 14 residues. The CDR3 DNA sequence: TGTGCCAGCAGTTTAGCCTCAGGTTCTGGTGAAGCTTTCTTT. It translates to CASSLASGSGEAFF.

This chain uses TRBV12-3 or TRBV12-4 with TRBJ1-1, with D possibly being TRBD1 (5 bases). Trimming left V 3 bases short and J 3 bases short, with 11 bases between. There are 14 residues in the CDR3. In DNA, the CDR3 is TGTGCCAGCAGTTTGAGGGGTTGTTACACTGAAGCTTTCTTT. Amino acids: CASSLRGCYTEAFF.

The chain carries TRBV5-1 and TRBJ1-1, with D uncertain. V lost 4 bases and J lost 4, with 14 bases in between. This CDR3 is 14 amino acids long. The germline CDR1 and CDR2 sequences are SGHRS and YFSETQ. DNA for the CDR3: TGCGCCAGCAGCAAGGGAAGCGAAGGCACTGAAGCTTTCTTT. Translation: CASSKGSEGTEAFF.

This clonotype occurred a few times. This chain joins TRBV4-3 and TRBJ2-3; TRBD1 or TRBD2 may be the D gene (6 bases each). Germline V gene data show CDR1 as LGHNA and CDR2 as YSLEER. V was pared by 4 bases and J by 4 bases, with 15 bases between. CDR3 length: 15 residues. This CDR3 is CASSPRGVGADTQYF. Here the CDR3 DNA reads TGCGCCAGCAGCCCGAGGGGGGTAGGGGCAGATACGCAGTATTTT.

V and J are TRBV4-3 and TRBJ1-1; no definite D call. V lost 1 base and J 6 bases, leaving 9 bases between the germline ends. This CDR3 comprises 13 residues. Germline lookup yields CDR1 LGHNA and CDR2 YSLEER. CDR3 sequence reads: CASSQVSGAEAFF. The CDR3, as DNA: TGCGCCAGCAGCCAAGTGTCCGGCGCTGAAGCTTTCTTT.

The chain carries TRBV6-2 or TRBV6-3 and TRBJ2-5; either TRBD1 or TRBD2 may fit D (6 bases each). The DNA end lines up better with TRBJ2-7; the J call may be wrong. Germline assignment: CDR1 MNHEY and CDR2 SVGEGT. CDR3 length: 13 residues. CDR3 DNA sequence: TGTGCCAGCTGCGGGGACACTGCCTACGAGCAGTACTTC. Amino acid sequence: CASCGDTAYEQYF.

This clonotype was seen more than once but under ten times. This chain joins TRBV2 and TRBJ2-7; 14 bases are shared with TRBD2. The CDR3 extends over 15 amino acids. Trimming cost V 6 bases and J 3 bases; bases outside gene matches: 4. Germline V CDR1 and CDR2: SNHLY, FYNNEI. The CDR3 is CASRGLAGGFYEQYF. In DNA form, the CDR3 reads TGTGCCAGCAGAGGACTAGCGGGAGGCTTCTACGAGCAGTACTTC.

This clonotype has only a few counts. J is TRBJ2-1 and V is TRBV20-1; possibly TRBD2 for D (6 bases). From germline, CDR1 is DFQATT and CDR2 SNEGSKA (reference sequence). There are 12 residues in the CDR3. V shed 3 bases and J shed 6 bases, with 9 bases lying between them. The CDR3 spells CSASGGPNEQFF. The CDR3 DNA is TGCAGTGCTAGCGGGGGTCCCAATGAGCAGTTCTTC.

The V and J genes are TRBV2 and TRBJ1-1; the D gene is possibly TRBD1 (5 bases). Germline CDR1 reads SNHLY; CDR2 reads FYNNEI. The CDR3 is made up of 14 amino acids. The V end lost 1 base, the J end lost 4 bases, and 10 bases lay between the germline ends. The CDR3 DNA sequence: TGTGCCAGCAGTGAAGGCGGGAGGGGCACTGAAGCTTTCTTT. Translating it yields CASSEGGRGTEAFF.

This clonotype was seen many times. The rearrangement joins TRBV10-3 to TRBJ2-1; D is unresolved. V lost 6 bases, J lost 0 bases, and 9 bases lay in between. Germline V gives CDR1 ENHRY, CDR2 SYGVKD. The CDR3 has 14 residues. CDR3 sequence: CAIRDPSSYNEQFF. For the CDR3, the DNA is TGTGCCATCAGAGACCCCAGCTCCTACAATGAGCAGTTCTTC.

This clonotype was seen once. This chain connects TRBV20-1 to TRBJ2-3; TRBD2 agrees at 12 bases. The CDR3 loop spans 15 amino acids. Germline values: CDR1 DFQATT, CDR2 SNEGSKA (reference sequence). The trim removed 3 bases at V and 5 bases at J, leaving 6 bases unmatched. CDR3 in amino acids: CSASSTSGGRDTQYF. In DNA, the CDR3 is TGCAGTGCTAGCTCGACTAGCGGGGGTAGAGATACGCAGTATTTT.

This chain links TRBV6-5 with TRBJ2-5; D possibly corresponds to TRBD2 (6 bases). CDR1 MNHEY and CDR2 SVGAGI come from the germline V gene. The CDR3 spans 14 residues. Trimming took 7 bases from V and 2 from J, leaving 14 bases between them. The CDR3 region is CASTQGGGQETQYF. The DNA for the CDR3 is TGTGCCAGCACTCAGGGAGGAGGGCAAGAGACCCAGTACTTC.